This T cell receptor beta chain was profiled in a study of preoperative IRX-2 immunotherapy in early breast cancer (dated by TCRdb to the late 2010s). In light of the paper, this sample's treatment or condition label describes: preoperative locoregional IRX-2 cytokine immunotherapy. The samples were obtained from a phase Ib study that tested preoperative, locoregional IRX-2 cytokine immunotherapy meant to prime immune responses. The donors were early-stage breast cancer patients who were given IRX-2 prior to surgery. Measured from the cysteine to the phenylalanine, the CDR3 is 19 residues long. Kept here is only the CDR3 DNA, which spans 57 bases and is read in frame from base 1. V is pruned by 1 base and J by 0 bases, leaving 14 bases of the junction without a gene match. The germline V gene sets CDR1 to SQVTM and CDR2 to ANQGSEA. Library creation used the immunoSEQ multiplex PCR assay. The table comes from immuneACCESS by way of TCRdb, which keeps in-frame sequences with V and J called. Part of the clones is missing from these tables; in studies checked, under half for an unresolved V gene and the rest for unknown reasons. In this sample the table shows tens of thousands of clones, under 90% of which occur a single time. Of the sample, more than 3% is held by the ten largest clones.

Remarks on this clone: The antigen it recognizes is unknown. No base quality values were provided; no much bigger clone lies one nucleotide off.

The source of this sequence is a human donor with breast cancer. Collection took place from a patient treated with IRX-2 immunotherapy. The sequence links TRBV29-1 to TRBJ2-3; 9 bases in the junction line up with TRBD1. The CDR3 reads CSVEGRTGAMWFSTDTQYF. The DNA is TGCAGCGTTGAAGGGAGGACAGGGGCTATGTGGTTTAGCACAGATACGCAGTATTTT.